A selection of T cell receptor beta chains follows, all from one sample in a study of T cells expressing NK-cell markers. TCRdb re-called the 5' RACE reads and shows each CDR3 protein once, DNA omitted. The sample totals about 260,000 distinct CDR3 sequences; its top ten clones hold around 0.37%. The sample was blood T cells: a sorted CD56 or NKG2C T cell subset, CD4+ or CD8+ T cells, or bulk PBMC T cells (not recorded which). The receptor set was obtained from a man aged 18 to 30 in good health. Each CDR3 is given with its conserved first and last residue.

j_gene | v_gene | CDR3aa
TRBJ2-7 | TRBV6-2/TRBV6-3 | CASSFPGLAGGSYEQYF
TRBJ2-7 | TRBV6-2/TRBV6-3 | CASSYPPERLAYEQYF
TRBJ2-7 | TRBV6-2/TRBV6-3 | CASKSGTGVSYEQYF
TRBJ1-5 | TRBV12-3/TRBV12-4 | CASSLGTGTGRGQPQHF
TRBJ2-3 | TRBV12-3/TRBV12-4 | CASSSTLGLGTDTQYF
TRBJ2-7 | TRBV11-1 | CASTGTSYEQYF
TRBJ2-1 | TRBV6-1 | CASRRPGLAGNEQFF
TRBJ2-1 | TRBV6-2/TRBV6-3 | CASSYSKSGSYNEQFF
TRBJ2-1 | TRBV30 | CAWRGLAGHNEQFF
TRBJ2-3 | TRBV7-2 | CASSLNVRDSDTQYF
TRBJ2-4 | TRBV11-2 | CASTLKNIQYF
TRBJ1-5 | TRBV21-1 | CASSKGEGQGAIGNQPQHF
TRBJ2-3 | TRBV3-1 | CASSQASGASTDTQYF
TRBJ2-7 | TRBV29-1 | CSVEVTRGEQYF
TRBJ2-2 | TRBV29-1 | CSTWDTANTGELFF
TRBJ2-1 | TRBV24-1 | CATSDLVGGSYNEQFF
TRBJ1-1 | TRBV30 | CAWIMTGRAFF
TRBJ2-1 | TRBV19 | CASSIVLALRNEQFF
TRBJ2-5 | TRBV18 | CASSPIAGGEETQYF
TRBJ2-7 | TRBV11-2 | CASSLGLALGEQYF
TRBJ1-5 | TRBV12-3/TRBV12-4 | CASSPEGQGSLSQHF
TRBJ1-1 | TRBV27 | CASSARGSGEAFF